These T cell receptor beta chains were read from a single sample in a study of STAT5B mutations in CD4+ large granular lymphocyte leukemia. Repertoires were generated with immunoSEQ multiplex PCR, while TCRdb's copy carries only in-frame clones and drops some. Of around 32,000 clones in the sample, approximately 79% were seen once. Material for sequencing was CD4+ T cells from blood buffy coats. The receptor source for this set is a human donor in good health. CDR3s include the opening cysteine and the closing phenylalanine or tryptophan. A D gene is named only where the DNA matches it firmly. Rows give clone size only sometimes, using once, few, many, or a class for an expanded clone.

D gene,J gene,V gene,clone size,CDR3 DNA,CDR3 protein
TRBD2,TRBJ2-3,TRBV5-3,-,TGTGCCAGAAGCCCAGGGCTAGCGGGGGGACGGCCAGATACGCAGTATTTT,CARSPGLAGGRPDTQYF
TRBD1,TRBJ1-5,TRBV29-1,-,TGCAGCGTTCGTGGACAGGGGGCTTATCAGCCCCAGCATTTT,CSVRGQGAYQPQHF
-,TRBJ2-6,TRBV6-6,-,TGTGCCAGCAGTTACCCCGGGGGTCGAGGGGCCAACGTCCTGACTTTC,CASSYPGGRGANVLTF
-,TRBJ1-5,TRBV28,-,TGTGCCAGCAGTTTATCAACATTCAGTAGCAATCAGCCCCAGCATTTT,CASSLSTFSSNQPQHF
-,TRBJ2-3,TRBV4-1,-,TGCGCCAGCAGCCTCTTGCCAATGAGGGATACGCAGTATTTT,CASSLLPMRDTQYF
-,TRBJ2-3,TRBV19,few,TGTGCCAGTAGTATTCCCCCGAGGGGGGGCCATACGCAGTATTTT,CASSIPPRGGHTQYF
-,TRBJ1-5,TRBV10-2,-,TGCGCCAGCAGTGACAGGGAGGTCTATGGCAATCAGCCCCAGCATTTT,CASSDREVYGNQPQHF
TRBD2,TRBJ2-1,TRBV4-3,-,TGCGCCAGCAGCCAAGGCCATGGGGGAGCGGGGGTGTTCAATGAGCAGTTCTTC,CASSQGHGGAGVFNEQFF
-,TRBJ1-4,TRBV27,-,TGTGCCAGCAGGATTACCCCTTTCGGAGAAAGCCAAACTAATGAAAAACTGTTTTTT,CASRITPFGESQTNEKLFF
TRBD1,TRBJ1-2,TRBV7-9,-,TGTGCCAGCAGCTTAGATCCGGGACAGGGATTCGGCTACACCTTC,CASSLDPGQGFGYTF
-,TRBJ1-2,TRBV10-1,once,TGCGCCAGCAGATACAGGGACTATGGCTACACCTTC,CASRYRDYGYTF
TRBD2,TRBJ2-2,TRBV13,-,TGTGCCAGCATCTATCCCCCGGGGAGACAGACTAGCGATCACACCGGGGAGCTGTTTTTT,CASIYPPGRQTSDHTGELFF
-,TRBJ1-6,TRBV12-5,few,TGTGCTAGTGGTCCATCTCTCAGCTCCTATAATTCACCCCTCCACTTT,CASGPSLSSYNSPLHF
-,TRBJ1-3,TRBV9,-,TGTGCCAGCAGCGCAATGTCCGGGACGGGAGGAAACACCATATATTTT,CASSAMSGTGGNTIYF
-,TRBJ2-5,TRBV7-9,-,TGTGCCAGCAGCTTAGGAGGGGAGGAGACCCAGTACTTC,CASSLGGEETQYF
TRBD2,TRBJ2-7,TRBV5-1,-,TGCGCCAGCAGCCCAGGGACTAAGGACGAGCAGTACTTC,CASSPGTKDEQYF
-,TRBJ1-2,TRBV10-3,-,TGTGCCACTGCCCCAGGCGGGGTAGAGGTGGTAGGCTACACCTTC,CATAPGGVEVVGYTF
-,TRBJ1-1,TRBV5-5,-,TGTGCCAGCAGCTTATTTTTGGCGAACACTGAAGCTTTCTTT,CASSLFLANTEAFF
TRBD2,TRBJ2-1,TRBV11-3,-,TGTGCCAGCAGCTTAAGCACTAGCGGGGAAGGCAATGAGCAGTTCTTC,CASSLSTSGEGNEQFF
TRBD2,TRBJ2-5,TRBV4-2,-,TGTGCCAGCAGCGAAGGATCTAGCGGGGGACCACAAGAGACCCAGTACTTC,CASSEGSSGGPQETQYF
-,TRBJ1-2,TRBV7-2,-,TGTGCCAGCAGCTCGACCGCCGGGGCCGGCGGCTATGGCTACACCTTC,CASSSTAGAGGYGYTF
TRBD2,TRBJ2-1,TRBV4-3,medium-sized,TGCGCCAGCAGCCAGTCCCCAGCGGGGGGGCAGGGAAATGAGCAGTTCTTC,CASSQSPAGGQGNEQFF
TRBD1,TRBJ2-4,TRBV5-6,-,TGTGCCAGCAGCTCGCAGGGGGCGTCCAAAAACATTCAGTACTTC,CASSSQGASKNIQYF
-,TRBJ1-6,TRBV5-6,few,TGTGCCAGCAGCTTGGCCGGGTACCCTTCACCCCTCCACTTT,CASSLAGYPSPLHF
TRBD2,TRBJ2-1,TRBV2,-,TGTGCCAGCAGTGCGGGACTAGCGGCTTACAATGAGCAGTTCTTC,CASSAGLAAYNEQFF
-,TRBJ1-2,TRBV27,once,TGTGCCAGCAGTTCCGTTGGAGGGGATTATGGCTACACCTTC,CASSSVGGDYGYTF
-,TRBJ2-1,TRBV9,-,TGTGCCAGCAGCGTAAATGAAAGGACAAGGATTCCGTACAATGAGCAGTTCTTC,CASSVNERTRIPYNEQFF
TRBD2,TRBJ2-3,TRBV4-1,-,TGCGCCAGCAGCCAAGTTCGTAGCGGGGGGAATCATCCGACAGATACGCAGTATTTT,CASSQVRSGGNHPTDTQYF
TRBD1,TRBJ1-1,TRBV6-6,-,TGTGCCATCAGCCCAGGACAGGGAAAAACTGAAGCTTTCTTT,CAISPGQGKTEAFF
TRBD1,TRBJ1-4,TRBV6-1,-,TGTGCCAGCAGTGCGATGGGACAGGGGGCATCGGAAAAACTGTTTTTT,CASSAMGQGASEKLFF
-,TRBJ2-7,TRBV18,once,TGTGCCAGCTCACCATTTTTGCACGAAGCAGAAGTGGACAGTAACTACGAGCAGTACTTC,CASSPFLHEAEVDSNYEQYF
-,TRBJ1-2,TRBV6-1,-,TGTGCCAGCAGAACGGACGGGGCTAACTATGGCTACACCTTC,CASRTDGANYGYTF
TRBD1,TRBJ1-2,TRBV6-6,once,TGTGCCAGCAGCCAAGACAGGGTCTATGGCTACACCTTC,CASSQDRVYGYTF
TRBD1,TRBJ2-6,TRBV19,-,TGTGCCAGTAGTCGACAGGGCTCTGGGGCCAACGTCCTGACTTTC,CASSRQGSGANVLTF
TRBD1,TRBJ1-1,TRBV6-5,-,TGTGCCAGCAGTCCACTCGGGACAGGGAAGACTGAAGCTTTCTTT,CASSPLGTGKTEAFF
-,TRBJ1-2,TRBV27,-,TGTGCCAGCAGTCCAACGGGACCGCTCGGGGGCTACACCTTC,CASSPTGPLGGYTF
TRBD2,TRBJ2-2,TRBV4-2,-,TGTGCCAGCAGCCAAGGACTAGCGGGGAAGAACACCGGGGAGCTGTTTTTT,CASSQGLAGKNTGELFF
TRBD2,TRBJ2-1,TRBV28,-,TGTGCCAGCAGTCCACCGCGACTAGCAACCTACAATGAGCAGTTCTTC,CASSPPRLATYNEQFF
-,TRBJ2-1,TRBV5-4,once,TGTGCCAGCAGCTTGGTCAGCAGACTAGACAATGAGCAGTTCTTC,CASSLVSRLDNEQFF
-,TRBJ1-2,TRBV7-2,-,TGTGCCAGCAGCTCCGACAGCCATCTCTCCTATGGCTACACCTTC,CASSSDSHLSYGYTF
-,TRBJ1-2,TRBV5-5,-,TGTGCCAGCAGCCAGGGACCGTCCGGCTATGGCTACACCTTC,CASSQGPSGYGYTF
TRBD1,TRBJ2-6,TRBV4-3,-,TGCGCCAGCAGCCAAGATCGAACAGGGGGCTCTGGGGCCAACGTCCTGACTTTC,CASSQDRTGGSGANVLTF
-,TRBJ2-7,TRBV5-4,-,TGTGCCAGCAGCTCGCCCTTCTCCTACGAGCAGTACTTC,CASSSPFSYEQYF
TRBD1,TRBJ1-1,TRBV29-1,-,TGCAGCGTTGAAGAGGGGACAGCCAGGAACACTGAAGCTTTCTTT,CSVEEGTARNTEAFF
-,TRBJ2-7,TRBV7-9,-,TGTGCCAGCAGCTTAGGTACAGGATCCTACGAGCAGTACTTC,CASSLGTGSYEQYF
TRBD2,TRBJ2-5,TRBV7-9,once,TGTGCCAACAGTGCTAGCGGGGGTGCACAAGAGACCCAGTACTTC,CANSASGGAQETQYF
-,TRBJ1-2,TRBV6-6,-,TGTGCCAGCAGATGGGACAAGAACTATGGCTACACCTTC,CASRWDKNYGYTF
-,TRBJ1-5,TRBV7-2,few,TGTGCCAGCAGCCAAGGGGGAAGCAATCAGCCCCAGCATTTT,CASSQGGSNQPQHF
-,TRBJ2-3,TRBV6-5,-,TGTGCCAGCAGTTACAGTCAGCCTAGCACAGATACGCAGTATTTT,CASSYSQPSTDTQYF